A selection of T cell receptor beta chains follows, all from one sample in a study of blood T cell repertoires in COVID-19. Data came from immunoSEQ multiplex PCR; TCRdb stores just in-frame clones and leaves some out. Here the sample spans about 210,000 clones, about 86% being singletons. Sequences were obtained from PBMCs or T cells enriched from blood (not recorded which). The receptors here all came from a woman aged 50 to 65 with acute COVID-19. CDR3s include the opening cysteine and the closing phenylalanine or tryptophan. Each record gives: clone size, D gene, V gene, J gene, CDR3 protein, CDR3 DNA. D genes are given only for firm matches. Where a row states a size, it is once, few, many or the class of an expanded clone; other rows omit it.

clone_size: NA
d_call: NA
v_call: TRBV5-4
j_call: TRBJ2-2
cdr3_aa: CASSLPPGRENTGELFF
cdr3_nt: TGTGCCAGCAGCTTGCCCCCGGGGCGGGAGAACACCGGGGAGCTGTTTTTT

clone_size: NA
d_call: TRBD2
v_call: TRBV27
j_call: TRBJ2-7
cdr3_aa: CASSLGGRNEQYF
cdr3_nt: TGTGCCAGCAGCCTGGGGGGGAGAAACGAGCAGTACTTC

clone_size: NA
d_call: TRBD1
v_call: TRBV28
j_call: TRBJ2-7
cdr3_aa: CASSFRRQGAAYEQYF
cdr3_nt: TGTGCCAGCAGTTTCCGACGACAGGGGGCGGCGTACGAGCAGTACTTC

clone_size: NA
d_call: NA
v_call: TRBV24-1
j_call: TRBJ2-3
cdr3_aa: CATSVGTSTDTQYF
cdr3_nt: TGTGCCACCAGTGTCGGGACTAGCACAGATACGCAGTATTTT

clone_size: once
d_call: TRBD1
v_call: TRBV18
j_call: TRBJ2-5
cdr3_aa: CASFGQGVETQYF
cdr3_nt: TGTGCCAGCTTCGGACAGGGCGTGGAGACCCAGTACTTC

clone_size: NA
d_call: NA
v_call: TRBV18
j_call: TRBJ2-7
cdr3_aa: CASSAGATSYEQYF
cdr3_nt: TGTGCCAGCTCTGCCGGAGCCACTTCCTACGAGCAGTACTTC

clone_size: NA
d_call: NA
v_call: TRBV27
j_call: TRBJ2-7
cdr3_aa: CASSPGVHEQYF
cdr3_nt: TGTGCCAGCAGTCCGGGGGTCCACGAGCAGTACTTC

clone_size: few
d_call: TRBD2
v_call: TRBV28
j_call: TRBJ2-1
cdr3_aa: CASSLIGLADYNEQFF
cdr3_nt: TGTGCCAGCAGTTTGATTGGACTAGCGGATTACAATGAGCAGTTCTTC

clone_size: NA
d_call: TRBD2
v_call: TRBV6-5
j_call: TRBJ2-4
cdr3_aa: CASSYSEKTSGTRVYF
cdr3_nt: TGTGCCAGCAGTTACTCGGAAAAAACTAGCGGGACCCGGGTGTACTTC

clone_size: once
d_call: NA
v_call: TRBV20-1
j_call: TRBJ2-2
cdr3_aa: CSATRGGELFF
cdr3_nt: TGCAGTGCCACCAGAGGCGGGGAGCTGTTTTTT